A few counts support the clone carrying this TCR beta chain. The data originate from a study of regulatory T cells in long-lasting Graves disease. Libraries of TCR beta came from iRepertoire HTBI primers plus Arm-PCR of CDR3 regions. MiXCR, applied by TCRdb to the multiplex PCR reads, yields one record per CDR3 protein. This sample has 580,000 or so distinct CDR3 sequences, with approximately 16% found just once. Time point noted: newly diagnosed GD, antithyroid drugs for less than 3 months. With RNA extracted from PBMCs as input, the TCR library was made. Germline CDR1 reads LGHDT; CDR2 reads YNNKEL (reference sequence). CDR3 length: 19 amino acids. V was pared by 1 base and J by 0 bases, with 11 bases of the junction left unmatched. The same specimen was also included in a second study, on T cells in Graves' hyperthyroidism and ophthalmopathy.

The chain links TRBV3-1 to TRBJ1-3, with 8 bases matching TRBD1. Sample: peripheral blood mononuclear cells (PBMCs), taken at new diagnosis, from a patient treated with antithyroid drugs. This receptor was obtained from a man aged 18 to 29 with Graves disease. CDR3 sequence: CASSQGPGQAFFSGNTIYF. In nucleotides, the CDR3 is TGTGCCAGCAGCCAAGGACCGGGACAGGCTTTCTTCTCTGGAAACACCATATATTTT.